The clone carrying this T cell receptor (beta chain) is a singleton in its sample. Its antigen is unknown. This entry comes from a study of vaccination and CD4 T cells after COVID-19. On the study more broadly: Overlapping spike pools from SARS-CoV-2 and HCoV-NL63, HCoV-OC43 and HCoV-229E served as culture stimuli. For control cultures, the treatment was a CEFX pool, an HIV-1 Nef pool, or no peptide.

CDR3 length equals 18 residues. The V and J ends lost 7 bases and 4 bases, in that order; junction bases with no gene match: 19. Cultured CD4+ T-cell DNA underwent Oncomine TCR Beta short-read sequencing. TCRdb re-derived calls from the PCR reads in MiXCR, one entry per CDR3 protein. The sample has approximately 13,000 distinct CDR3 sequences, 44% seen once. Treatment of the sample: approximately 10-day PBMC culture with coronavirus spike peptide pools or control peptides (ViraFEST assay). With 10 ug/ml peptide pools and roughly 9 IU/ml IL-2, PBMCs were cultured at fewer than 2.5 million per well. This chain uses TRBV12-3 or TRBV12-4 with TRBJ2-1, with 7 positions matching TRBD2. The receptor was derived from a human donor who had recovered from COVID-19. Material for sequencing was CD4+ T cells from blood, cultured in vitro. The CDR3 sequence is CASTHGGGGGVRYNEQFF. The CDR3, as DNA: TGTGCCAGCACACATGGAGGTGGTGGGGGGGTAAGATACAATGAGCAGTTCTTC.